Listed below are T cell receptor beta chains from one sample, sequenced in a study of T cells in Graves' hyperthyroidism and ophthalmopathy. TCRdb reanalysed the multiplex PCR reads using MiXCR and keeps one entry per CDR3 protein. The sample lists approximately 560,000 distinct CDR3 sequences, around a sixth occurring once. Sequenced material: blood. The source is a woman aged 25 to 39 with Graves' hyperthyroidism. The CDR3 runs from the conserved cysteine through the conserved F or W. The D gene is left open where the match is weak. Not all rows give a size; the values are once, few, many and, for expanded clones, a class.

CDR3aa: CASTGRGLPDTQYF
CDR3nt: TGTGCCAGCACCGGGAGGGGCCTGCCAGATACGCAGTATTTT
d_gene: TRBD2
v_gene: TRBV6-1
abundance: -
j_gene: TRBJ2-3

CDR3aa: CASKGAGHEQYF
CDR3nt: TGTGCCAGCAAGGGGGCTGGGCACGAGCAGTACTTC
d_gene: TRBD1
v_gene: TRBV12-3/TRBV12-4
abundance: many
j_gene: TRBJ2-7

CDR3aa: CASSLRTSGSLNEQFF
CDR3nt: TGTGCCAGCAGCTTAAGGACTAGCGGGAGTCTCAATGAGCAGTTCTTC
d_gene: TRBD2
v_gene: TRBV7-3
abundance: many
j_gene: TRBJ2-1

CDR3aa: CASTDSSYEQYF
CDR3nt: TGTGCCAGCACCGACAGTTCCTACGAGCAGTACTTC
d_gene: -
v_gene: TRBV12-3/TRBV12-4
abundance: many
j_gene: TRBJ2-7

CDR3aa: CASSDGQAQETQYF
CDR3nt: TGCGCCAGCAGTGATGGACAGGCCCAAGAGACCCAGTACTTC
d_gene: TRBD1
v_gene: TRBV10-1
abundance: few
j_gene: TRBJ2-5

CDR3aa: CASKDRGGSPLHF
CDR3nt: TGTGCCAGCAAGGACAGGGGTGGTTCACCCCTCCACTTT
d_gene: TRBD1
v_gene: TRBV2
abundance: many
j_gene: TRBJ1-6

CDR3aa: CASSQDPTLAGFGGELFF
CDR3nt: TGCGCCAGCAGCCAAGATCCGACACTAGCGGGATTTGGCGGGGAGCTGTTTTTT
d_gene: TRBD2
v_gene: TRBV4-1
abundance: few
j_gene: TRBJ2-2

CDR3aa: CASGTGEKGQYF
CDR3nt: TGTGCCAGCGGGACAGGGGAAAAGGGCCAGTACTTC
d_gene: TRBD1
v_gene: TRBV28
abundance: -
j_gene: TRBJ2-5

CDR3aa: CAISATSGSESIKNIQYF
CDR3nt: TGTGCCATCAGTGCTACTAGCGGGAGCGAGTCAATTAAAAACATTCAGTACTTC
d_gene: TRBD2
v_gene: TRBV10-3
abundance: -
j_gene: TRBJ2-4

CDR3aa: CASSLAGVAGGKSNQPQHF
CDR3nt: TGTGCCAGCAGCTTAGCAGGGGTAGCGGGAGGTAAAAGCAATCAGCCCCAGCATTTT
d_gene: -
v_gene: TRBV7-8
abundance: many
j_gene: TRBJ1-5

CDR3aa: CATTLAGNTDTQYF
CDR3nt: TGTGCCACCACACTAGCGGGAAACACAGATACGCAGTATTTT
d_gene: TRBD2
v_gene: TRBV24-1
abundance: once
j_gene: TRBJ2-3

CDR3aa: CSAMWGGTDTQYF
CDR3nt: TGCAGTGCTATGTGGGGTGGCACAGATACGCAGTATTTT
d_gene: -
v_gene: TRBV20-1
abundance: many
j_gene: TRBJ2-3

CDR3aa: CASSPIGTGDNQPQHF
CDR3nt: TGCGCCAGCAGCCCGATCGGGACAGGGGACAATCAGCCCCAGCATTTT
d_gene: TRBD1
v_gene: TRBV4-1
abundance: -
j_gene: TRBJ1-5

CDR3aa: CASTIGPRGFYEQYF
CDR3nt: TGTGCCAGCACCATTGGGCCCAGAGGGTTTTACGAGCAGTACTTC
d_gene: -
v_gene: TRBV28
abundance: many
j_gene: TRBJ2-7

CDR3aa: CASSYPTGEAFF
CDR3nt: TGTGCCAGCAGTTACCCGACAGGGGAAGCTTTCTTT
d_gene: TRBD1
v_gene: TRBV6-4
abundance: -
j_gene: TRBJ1-1

CDR3aa: CASSQEGGGQGSEKLFF
CDR3nt: TGCGCCAGCAGCCAAGAGGGGGGAGGACAGGGAAGTGAAAAACTGTTTTTT
d_gene: TRBD1
v_gene: TRBV4-1
abundance: few
j_gene: TRBJ1-4

CDR3aa: CASSLQVDEQFF
CDR3nt: TGTGCCAGCAGCTTACAGGTCGATGAGCAGTTCTTC
d_gene: -
v_gene: TRBV7-9
abundance: many
j_gene: TRBJ2-1

CDR3aa: CASSLLGAFNEKLFF
CDR3nt: TGTGCCAGCAGCCTCCTGGGGGCCTTTAATGAAAAACTGTTTTTT
d_gene: -
v_gene: TRBV2
abundance: few
j_gene: TRBJ1-4

CDR3aa: CASSPPGKYNEQFF
CDR3nt: TGTGCCAGCTCACCACCGGGCAAGTACAATGAGCAGTTCTTC
d_gene: -
v_gene: TRBV18
abundance: many
j_gene: TRBJ2-1

CDR3aa: CASSLFTGRGTDTQYF
CDR3nt: TGTGCCAGCAGCCTATTCACGGGAAGAGGTACAGATACGCAGTATTTT
d_gene: -
v_gene: TRBV13
abundance: many
j_gene: TRBJ2-3

CDR3aa: CASSSDVYLTQYF
CDR3nt: TGTGCCAGCAGCTCGGACGTCTACCTTACGCAGTATTTT
d_gene: -
v_gene: TRBV5-6
abundance: -
j_gene: TRBJ2-3

CDR3aa: CASSSMTSGGFNEQFF
CDR3nt: TGCGCCAGCAGCTCCATGACTAGCGGGGGGTTCAATGAGCAGTTCTTC
d_gene: TRBD2
v_gene: TRBV5-1
abundance: many
j_gene: TRBJ2-1

CDR3aa: CASSPKIGNTEAFF
CDR3nt: TGTGCCAGCTCACCAAAGATAGGGAACACTGAAGCTTTCTTT
d_gene: -
v_gene: TRBV18
abundance: many
j_gene: TRBJ1-1

CDR3aa: CASSPQDGINYGYTF
CDR3nt: TGTGCCAGCTCACCACAGGACGGAATTAACTATGGCTACACCTTC
d_gene: -
v_gene: TRBV18
abundance: few
j_gene: TRBJ1-2

CDR3aa: CATLDSPRETQYF
CDR3nt: TGTGCCACCCTAGACTCCCCCCGTGAGACCCAGTACTTC
d_gene: -
v_gene: TRBV15
abundance: few
j_gene: TRBJ2-5

CDR3aa: CATTNRAGVSNEQYF
CDR3nt: TGTGCCACCACTAACCGAGCGGGAGTTTCCAATGAGCAGTACTTC
d_gene: TRBD2
v_gene: TRBV6-2/TRBV6-3
abundance: -
j_gene: TRBJ2-7

CDR3aa: CASSIRSRGAGNTEAFF
CDR3nt: TGTGCCAGTAGTATAAGGTCCCGGGGGGCAGGCAACACTGAAGCTTTCTTT
d_gene: -
v_gene: TRBV19
abundance: -
j_gene: TRBJ1-1

CDR3aa: CASSQTPLEGGRAETQYF
CDR3nt: TGCGCCAGCAGCCAGACCCCCTTGGAGGGCGGGAGGGCAGAGACCCAGTACTTC
d_gene: TRBD2
v_gene: TRBV5-1
abundance: few
j_gene: TRBJ2-5

CDR3aa: CASSHLRGLRAYEQYF
CDR3nt: TGTGCCAGTAGTCATCTGCGCGGGTTGAGGGCCTACGAGCAGTACTTC
d_gene: -
v_gene: TRBV19
abundance: few
j_gene: TRBJ2-7

CDR3aa: CASRGSSPKEQFF
CDR3nt: TGTGCCAGTCGGGGGAGTTCCCCCAAAGAGCAGTTCTTC
d_gene: -
v_gene: TRBV2
abundance: few
j_gene: TRBJ2-1

CDR3aa: CSARNHREENYGYTF
CDR3nt: TGCAGTGCTAGAAACCACAGGGAGGAGAACTATGGCTACACCTTC
d_gene: -
v_gene: TRBV20-1
abundance: many
j_gene: TRBJ1-2

CDR3aa: CASSLGTGKDTEAFF
CDR3nt: TGTGCCAGCAGCTTAGGGACAGGGAAGGACACTGAAGCTTTCTTT
d_gene: TRBD1
v_gene: TRBV11-2
abundance: once
j_gene: TRBJ1-1

CDR3aa: CASSPLGISTGNNEQFF
CDR3nt: TGCGCCAGCAGCCCACTGGGTATCTCGACAGGGAACAATGAGCAGTTCTTC
d_gene: TRBD1
v_gene: TRBV5-1
abundance: many
j_gene: TRBJ2-1

CDR3aa: CASSFPGVPVGYTF
CDR3nt: TGTGCCAGCAGCTTCCCAGGAGTCCCTGTGGGCTACACCTTC
d_gene: -
v_gene: TRBV7-9
abundance: many
j_gene: TRBJ1-2

CDR3aa: CEVGGDYEQYF
CDR3nt: TGTGAGGTCGGCGGAGACTACGAGCAGTACTTC
d_gene: -
v_gene: TRBV18
abundance: few
j_gene: TRBJ2-7

CDR3aa: CASSLSPDVQDGYTF
CDR3nt: TGCGCCAGCAGCTTGTCGCCGGACGTCCAAGATGGCTACACCTTC
d_gene: -
v_gene: TRBV5-1
abundance: many
j_gene: TRBJ1-2

CDR3aa: CASSFMGQGIRGQETQYF
CDR3nt: TGTGCCAGCAGTTTTATGGGACAGGGGATAAGGGGCCAAGAGACCCAGTACTTC
d_gene: TRBD1
v_gene: TRBV12-3/TRBV12-4
abundance: many
j_gene: TRBJ2-5

CDR3aa: CASSPPGGGSNEQFF
CDR3nt: TGTGCCAGCAGCCCTCCGGGAGGGGGGTCCAATGAGCAGTTCTTC
d_gene: TRBD2
v_gene: TRBV7-3
abundance: many
j_gene: TRBJ2-1

CDR3aa: CATSVSTYNEQFF
CDR3nt: TGTGCCACCAGTGTTAGCACTTACAATGAGCAGTTCTTC
d_gene: -
v_gene: TRBV24-1
abundance: many
j_gene: TRBJ2-1